This entry describes one T cell receptor beta chain. This receptor's antigen is unknown. Base qualities are missing; no much larger clone stands one base away. This sample was taken from a study of cytomegalovirus exposure and HLA in healthy donors (dated 2017 in TCRdb). With respect to the entire study: An earlier analysis of some 620 of the donors reported 250 to 350 Gb of sequence data and 117 million unique TCR beta sequences obtained from 180 million or so T cells. An early release that covered about 600 HLA-typed donors contained 250 to 350 gigabases of sequencing data and 75 million to 100 million unique TCR sequences. The genetic ancestry cluster associated with self-reported Caucasian donors included 80% to 90% of the approximately 400 genotyped donors. The study aimed to test whether signatures of past pathogen exposure could be identified by cataloging public T cell receptors. The study used immunosequencing to profile the T cell repertoires of under 700 subjects and linked those repertoires to cytomegalovirus serostatus. In addition to the first cohort of hundreds of subjects, a separate validation cohort of 120 different subjects was used. To predict cytomegalovirus infection status, the study combined high-throughput TCR immunosequencing, statistical association of individual TCRs with disease status, and machine learning. A later analysis re-examined previously published TCR beta repertoires from roughly 720 donors and added high-resolution HLA genotyping to investigate patterns of TCR occurrence. Rather than drawing on any new phenotypic data, the later analysis identified candidate immune exposures from TCR beta sequences and the way those sequences occurred across donors. In an earlier analysis of several hundred of the donors, high-throughput TCR beta sequencing was used to judge whether each TCR beta V gene segment behaved as functional or pseudogenic. Donor age, sex, ethnicity and CMV serostatus were compiled alongside the repertoire data. Genome-wide SNP genotypes for about 60% of the 666 donors were used in a later genetic analysis, which treated that subset as a discovery cohort. All discovery cohort repertoires had been generated using a single sequencing platform. HLA typing covered class I and class II loci at four-digit resolution. The number of typed donors differed by locus: roughly 620-640 for A, B, C, DRB1 and DQB1; 522 for DQA1; some 590 for DPA1; and about 450 for DPB1. A handful of DR-DQ haplotypes were treated as single units for association and clustering because of strong linkage in the cohort. Across approximately 420 genotyped donors of the cohort, an average of approximately 240,000 unique TCR beta nucleotide sequences per donor were sequenced, and roughly 18% of those sequences were non-productive.

The cohort consisted of more than 650 healthy bone marrow donors. At the time of sampling, all cohort members were nominally healthy, though unrecorded immune exposures were likely present. Of the 650 to 700 cohort members, roughly 300 had positive CMV serostatus and fewer than 400 had negative CMV serostatus, and CMV serostatus was not recorded for the donor. Each donor provided a peripheral blood sample, and peripheral blood mononuclear cells were used for TCR beta sequencing. The Qiagen DNeasy Blood Extraction Kit was used to extract genomic DNA from the blood cell samples. CDR1 is given as SEHNR and CDR2 as FQNEAQ, both from the germline V gene (reference sequence). The cysteine opens and the phenylalanine closes a CDR3 of 14 amino acids. Only the CDR3 portion is preserved as DNA: 42 bases, with reading frame beginning at the first base. Trimming removed 6 bases from V and 0 bases from J, leaving 11 bases between the germline ends.

The protocol used for the library was the immunoSEQ multiplex PCR assay. For the multiplex PCR, a mixture combining 60 forward primers for TCR Vbeta segments and 13 reverse primers for TCR Jbeta segments was used. A multiplex PCR assay on genomic DNA amplified the CDR3 region of rearranged TCR beta genes. On the Illumina HiSeq System, the amplified TCR beta libraries were sequenced as 87-base-pair reads. The paper's data handling went like this. Across the roughly 700 repertoires, a later analysis counted tens of millions of unique TCR beta chains, 9.5 million to 13 million of which were shared by at least two donors. Raw reads were error-corrected and collapsed into unique sequences by a nearest-neighbor algorithm in which closely related sequences were merged to remove PCR and sequencing errors. To assign V, D and J gene segments, CDR3 sequences were aligned to IMGT reference sequences. For a sequence to be retained, at least a six-nucleotide match to both a V gene segment and a J gene segment was required. Rearrangements were classified as productive when the CDR3 lacked stop codons and remained in frame with V and J, and all other rearrangements were classified as non-productive. Following IMGT convention, CDR3 was defined as the stretch from the second conserved V-encoded cysteine to the conserved J-encoded phenylalanine. The earlier analysis of approximately 500 of the donors excluded sequences that lacked an unambiguous match to a single V gene segment. An earlier analysis of 550 to 650 of the donors classified V segments as functional when productive rearrangements were above 56.7% and as segregating when the standard deviation between donors was above 5%. To diagnose cytomegalovirus status from the catalog of TCR beta chain sequences, a statistical classification framework was built. In a later analysis, TCR nucleotide sequences were compared against IMGT/GENE-DB human TR gene sequences so that V and J genes could be assigned. In a later analysis, CDR3 sequences and most-parsimonious VDJ recombination scenarios were assigned using the TCRdist pipeline. A later analysis defined each TCR beta chain by its CDR3 amino acid sequence plus V-gene family, and excluded reads lacking a unique V-gene family. In a later analysis, 500 to 650 highly shared, low-generation-probability nucleotide sequences were removed to address suspected cross-contamination and a sequencing artifact. In a later analysis, a clonal expansion index for each public chain was calculated from normalized within-repertoire ranks of inferred template counts. Generation probabilities in a later analysis came from a VDJ recombination model fitted to out-of-frame rearrangements, and those results were checked against IGoR. In a later analysis, hypergeometric tests were used to score TCR-TCR, TCR-HLA and TCR-CMV co-occurrence, with a repertoire-size bias correction applied to TCR pairs. A later analysis estimated false discovery rates by permuting HLA or CMV assignments 20 times. In a later analysis, co-occurring TCRs were grouped using DBSCAN, with TCRdist sequence similarity added in when clustering inside HLA-allele-positive subsets. For co-occurrence clustering, repertoires with fewer than 30,000 or more than 120,000 public chains were excluded, along with several repertoires with anomalous nucleotide sharing. TCRdb's version of the immuneACCESS table is confined to in-frame rearrangements and falls short of the full clone set. An unresolved V gene accounts for under half of the shortfall where checked; the remainder is of unknown origin. V and J calls and clone size are copied from that table; D and trimming were computed from the DNA. The sample table lists about 160,000 clones, around 79% of them with a count of one. Roughly 3.6% of the sample comes from the top ten.

The paper as a whole reports these results and caveats: The classifier was reported to diagnose cytomegalovirus status with high specificity and sensitivity in both the original and validation cohorts. Most CMV-associated TCR beta chains appeared to be HLA-restricted in a later analysis, and the HLA associations seemed to be driven largely by CMV exposure. The only immune exposure information available for the cohort was CMV serostatus. Compared with the approximately 700-donor mean, donors in an Asian-associated ancestry cluster had fewer N-insertions in productive TCRs, according to a later genetic analysis. The authors suggested that the approach could potentially be generalized to other disease states and immunological phenotypes. In a later analysis, HLA-associated TCR beta chains were found to be more clonally expanded and to have lower generation probabilities than equally common non-associated chains. A cluster of highly shared sequence variants was judged likely to be a technical artifact of the sequencing pipeline. In a later genetic analysis, a missense DCLRE1C variant was associated with V-gene and J-gene trimming of TCR beta chains, and the association was replicated in an independent cohort. The cohort was sequenced for TCR beta chains only, and without alpha or paired-chain data the features that could be detected were limited. In a later analysis, several top co-occurrence clusters were reported to appear linked to parvovirus B19, influenza, CMV and Epstein-Barr virus. A further reported finding was that TCR beta sequences accurately predicted the HLA-A and HLA-B alleles for most subjects in the first cohort. In a later analysis, 16,951 TCR beta sequences were associated with specific HLA alleles at a false discovery rate of 0.05. Because HLA typing was unavailable for some donors at each locus, only the typed subset was used in association tests. Some IMGT-functional V segments, including TRBV6-2 and TRBV6-3, could not be distinguished by the 87-base-pair reads and were therefore excluded. When HLA alleles, especially DR and DQ, strongly co-occurred, attributing TCR associations to individual alleles was difficult. Most TCR sequences were seen in very few donors, while some public TCRs were found in many individuals. The earlier analysis of 587 of the donors excluded about 16 rarely observed V segments, including chromosome 9 orphons, because counts were too low. A few of the identified cytomegalovirus-associated TCR beta chains were confirmed in vitro to be specific for cytomegalovirus antigens. The presence/absence analyses assumed that sequencing depth was roughly uniform across donors, and that assumption may not be true. In the study, 150 to 200 TCR beta chains were listed as associated with cytomegalovirus. In an earlier analysis of some 640 of the donors, most TCR beta V segments were observed in productive rearrangements about 87% or about 30% of the time, broadly matching IMGT annotations. Correlated functional status among segregating V segments might be attributable to linkage disequilibrium, but an unknown experimental factor could not be ruled out. According to a later analysis, TCR association rates differed among HLA loci, with DRB1 alleles showing the most associated TCRs and HLA-C alleles showing the fewest.

The sample comprised PBMCs. This sequence originates from a human donor in good health. The rearrangement combines TRBV7-9 with TRBJ2-5, and possibly TRBD2, on 5 matching bases. The CDR3 reads as follows: CASSLSGNQETQYF. The DNA reads as follows: TGTGCCAGCAGTTTAAGCGGTAACCAAGAGACCCAGTACTTC.